This record covers a single TCR beta chain. Its antigen remains unknown. This entry comes from a study of T cells in Graves' hyperthyroidism and ophthalmopathy. Overall study findings and caveats: Separation of ophthalmopathy from stable hyperthyroidism was achieved by a 13 V-J model. Most clonotypes expanded in the thyroid (above 0.001) were also present in blood.

Pregnant or lactating patients were excluded, as were those with uncontrolled infection or other autoimmune disease. Researchers took RNA transcripts and amplified the TCR beta CDR3 regions from them. The TCR CDR3 was amplified in a first-round RT-PCR using the HTBI primer set. From the multiplex PCR reads, TCRdb called clonotypes with MiXCR, one entry per CDR3 protein. The repertoire holds around 350,000 distinct CDR3 sequences, with about 18% as singletons. This CDR3 spans 10 amino acids. Germline V gene lookup returns CDR1 MNHEY and CDR2 SVGEGT. V lost 7 bases to trimming and J lost 6 bases, with 4 bases between them.

The sample was blood. V gene TRBV6-2 or TRBV6-3 combines with J gene TRBJ1-5; D gene ambiguous. The sequence came from a young woman with Graves' hyperthyroidism. In DNA, the CDR3 is TGTGCCAGCACAGGTCAGCCCCAGCATTTT. Encoded protein: CASTGQPQHF.